Listed here is a single T cell receptor beta chain. This entry is derived from a study of T cell changes during pregnancy in multiple sclerosis. Assay used: immunoSEQ multiplex PCR; TCRdb lists only in-frame clones, some missing. The table lists roughly 42,000 clones, around nine tenths of them singletons, with 6.5% to 9% in the top ten. Germline V gene lookup returns CDR1 GTSNPN and CDR2 SVGIG (reference sequence). This CDR3 region has 19 residues. V lost 3 bases and J lost 8; bases outside the gene matches: 21. The V gene is TRBV30, the J gene TRBJ2-1, with 11 bases lining up with TRBD2. Material: CD8+ T cells from peripheral blood mononuclear cells, obtained in the third trimester of pregnancy. The origin of this receptor is a female donor with multiple sclerosis, enrolled in a pregnancy study. CDR3 residues: CAWREITPSTSGNFDEQFF. The CDR3 DNA reads as TGTGCCTGGAGGGAAATAACCCCATCGACTAGCGGGAATTTCGATGAGCAGTTCTTC. Combining the CDR3 with reference TRBV30 and TRBJ2-1 gives the whole variable domain SQTIHQWPATLVQPVGSPLSLECTVEGTSNPNLYWYRQAAGRGLQLLFYSVGIGQISSEVPQNLSASRPQDRQFILSSKKLLLSDSGFYLCAWREITPSTSGNFDEQFFGPGTRLTVL.